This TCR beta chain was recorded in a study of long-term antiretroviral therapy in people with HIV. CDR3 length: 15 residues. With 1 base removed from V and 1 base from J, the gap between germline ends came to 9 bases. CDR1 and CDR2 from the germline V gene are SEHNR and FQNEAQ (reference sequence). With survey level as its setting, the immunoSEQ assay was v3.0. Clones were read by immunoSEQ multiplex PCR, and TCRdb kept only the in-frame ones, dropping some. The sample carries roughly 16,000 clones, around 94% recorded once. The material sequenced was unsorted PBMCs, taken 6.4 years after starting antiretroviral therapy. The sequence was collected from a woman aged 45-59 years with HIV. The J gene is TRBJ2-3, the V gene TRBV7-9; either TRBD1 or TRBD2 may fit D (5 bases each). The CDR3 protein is CASSLDWGRTDTQYF. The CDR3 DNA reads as TGTGCCAGCAGCTTAGACTGGGGACGCACAGATACGCAGTATTTT.